The next 28 T cell receptor beta chains were all read from a single sample in a study of blood T cells in healthy people across ages. Then a second PCR, running roughly 7 to 11 cycles, was carried out with a sample-barcoded 5' primer and a J-beta primer mix. Using its own MiXCR run on the 5' RACE reads, TCRdb lists one record per CDR3 protein. The sample lists 660,000 or so distinct CDR3 sequences, roughly 50% seen once, with 30% to 40% in the top ten. The sample taken for sequencing was blood. The receptor set was obtained from a man in his fifties or sixties in good health.

V gene TRBV24-1 combines with J gene TRBJ1-1; D is uncertain. The V end was cut by 5 bases, the J end by 11 bases, with 20 bases between. Germline V lookup: CDR1 KGHDR, CDR2 SFDVKD. There are 14 residues in the CDR3. CDR3 coding DNA: TGTGCCACCAGTGGTTTATGGACGGACCACGGGGCTTTCTTT. Its translation is CATSGLWTDHGAFF.

V is TRBV5-1 and J is TRBJ2-3, with D possibly being TRBD1 or TRBD2 (5 bases each). This CDR3 is built from 16 residues. Per germline, CDR1 SGHRS and CDR2 YFSETQ. V lost 4 bases, J lost 0 bases, and 15 bases lay in between. The CDR3 loop reads CASSRVGASSTDTQYF. In DNA form, the CDR3 reads TGCGCCAGCAGCCGAGTCGGGGCTTCTAGCACAGATACGCAGTATTTT.

This clonotype was counted many times. The V gene is TRBV27, the J gene TRBJ1-6; 7 nucleotides align to TRBD1. Germline CDR1 MNHEY, CDR2 SMNVEV (reference sequence). This CDR3 region has 15 residues. With 4 bases clipped from V and 4 bases from J, the junction kept 4 bases outside the gene matches. The CDR3 region has the DNA TGTGCCAGCAGTTCCGTGGACAGGTATAATTCACCCCTCCACTTT. Its protein is CASSSVDRYNSPLHF.

In this sample, this clonotype turned up many times. The J gene is TRBJ1-1, the V gene TRBV7-2; 7 bases line up with TRBD1. V dropped 0 bases and J dropped 6; count of bases not matched to a gene: 4. The germline CDR1 and CDR2 sequences are SGHTA and FQGNSA. The CDR3 is made up of 14 amino acids. For the CDR3, the DNA is TGTGCCAGCAGCTTAGCGCAGGGGGGCGCTGAAGCTTTCTTT. It is translated as CASSLAQGGAEAFF.

The J gene is TRBJ2-1, the V gene TRBV7-6; no reliable D call. V dropped 2 bases and J dropped 5 bases, with 16 bases sitting between them. CDR3 size: 16 residues. CDR1 and CDR2 from the germline V gene are SGHVS and FNYEAQ. The CDR3 sequence is CASSLRRAGWDNEQFF. The CDR3 DNA reads as TGTGCCAGCAGCTTAAGGAGAGCAGGTTGGGACAATGAGCAGTTCTTC.

The chain recombines TRBV20-1 with TRBJ2-5; D gene ambiguous. This CDR3 contains 14 residues. Trimming took 0 bases from V and 1 from J, leaving 9 bases between them. From germline, CDR1 is DFQATT and CDR2 SNEGSKA (reference sequence). The CDR3 nucleotides read TGCAGTGCTAGAGATCTCTTAGGCCAAGAGACCCAGTACTTC. It yields the protein CSARDLLGQETQYF.

The rearrangement joins TRBV20-1 to TRBJ2-5; D is unresolved. Germline V gene lookup returns CDR1 DFQATT and CDR2 SNEGSKA (reference sequence). V shed 5 bases and J shed 5 bases, with 9 bases lying between them. This CDR3 region has 11 residues. The CDR3 spells CSAQILETQYF. The CDR3 coding sequence is TGCAGTGCTCAAATCCTGGAGACCCAGTACTTC.

This chain connects TRBV27 to TRBJ2-4, with 9 bases aligning to TRBD2. The CDR3 sequence is 14 residues long. Germline lookup yields CDR1 MNHEY and CDR2 SMNVEV (reference sequence). V lost 7 bases to trimming and J lost 1 base; unmatched junction nucleotides: 2. This CDR3 is CASMLAGAKNIQYF. The CDR3 DNA sequence: TGTGCCAGCATGCTAGCGGGGGCCAAAAACATTCAGTACTTC.

V is TRBV4-1 and J is TRBJ2-1; 9 nucleotides align to TRBD1. The CDR3 extends over 15 amino acids. Trimming removed 3 bases from V and 5 bases from J; junction bases left unmatched: 5. Looked up from germline, CDR1 is MGHRA and CDR2 is YSYEKL. CDR3: CASSQPGQGNNEQFF. The CDR3 DNA is TGCGCCAGCAGCCAGCCGGGACAGGGAAACAATGAGCAGTTCTTC.

The chain employs TRBV14 and TRBJ2-7; TRBD1 might be the D (5 bases). CDR1 is SGHDN and CDR2 is FVKESK in the germline V gene. The V gene lost 1 base and the J gene lost 6 bases, with 10 bases spanning the gap. The CDR3 is made up of 13 amino acids. CDR3 coding DNA: TGTGCCAGCAGCCAAGTAGGGGCCCCCGAGCAGTACTTC. Its protein product is CASSQVGAPEQYF.

This clonotype was counted a few times. The V and J genes are TRBV6-2 or TRBV6-3 and TRBJ2-5; 10 bases are shared with TRBD2. CDR3 length: 15 residues. The germline V gene has CDR1 MNHEY and CDR2 SVGEGT. Trimming removed 5 bases from V and 4 bases from J; junction bases left unmatched: 7. CDR3 DNA: TGTGCCAGCAGTCCACTAGCGGGGCCCCGAGAGACCCAGTACTTC. This sequence encodes CASSPLAGPRETQYF.

This clonotype turned up a few times. Possible read error: a much larger clone is one base away. V usage is TRBV11-3 and J usage is TRBJ2-7; TRBD1 matches at 8 bases. There are 15 residues in the CDR3. The junction had 8 bases not matched to a gene; V was cut back by 0 bases and J by 7 bases. Germline CDR1 SGHNT, CDR2 YENEEA. CDR3 in amino acids: CASSLEAGGYNEQYF. The CDR3 bases are TGTGCCAGCAGCTTAGAGGCAGGGGGCTACAATGAGCAGTACTTC.

CDR3 DNA sequence: TGTGCCAGCAGTTTACCGGACAGGGTCACCGGGGAGCTGTTTTTT. Protein product: CASSLPDRVTGELFF. The genes are TRBV28 and TRBJ2-2, with 8 bases aligning to TRBD1. CDR1 MDHEN and CDR2 SYDVKM come from the germline V gene. The CDR3 has 15 residues. With V trimmed by 2 bases and J by 4 bases, 3 bases remained unmatched.

This clonotype occurred once. The chain uses TRBV2 and TRBJ2-5, with 7 bases matching TRBD2. CDR1 is SNHLY, CDR2 FYNNEI, per germline. This CDR3 comprises 12 residues. The trim removed 7 bases at V and 11 bases at J, leaving 10 bases unmatched. The CDR3 DNA sequence: TGTGCCAGCATACTAGCGAGGAATGAGCAGTACTTC. It yields the protein CASILARNEQYF.

The CDR3 spells CATSASTGYYEQFF. DNA of the CDR3: TGTGCCACCAGTGCCTCCACAGGGTACTATGAGCAGTTCTTC. V usage is TRBV24-1 and J usage is TRBJ2-1, with D perhaps matching TRBD1 (6 bases). The V end lost 5 bases, the J end lost 8 bases, and 15 bases lay between the germline ends. The CDR3 totals 14 residues. Germline values: CDR1 KGHDR, CDR2 SFDVKD.

The rearrangement joins TRBV7-9 to TRBJ1-2; weak D call: TRBD1 (5 bases). Germline assignment: CDR1 SEHNR and CDR2 FQNEAQ (reference sequence). CDR3 length: 18 amino acids. Trimming took off 4 bases at V and 1 base at J, with 22 bases between the two ends. CDR3 coding DNA: TGTGCCAGCAGCTCATCTTACGGCGGGGGGGAATTTAACTATGGCTACACCTTC. This encodes CASSSSYGGGEFNYGYTF.

The chain joins TRBV6-1 to TRBJ2-7; D may be TRBD2 (6 bases). The germline CDR1 and CDR2 sequences are MNHNS and SASEGT. This CDR3 region has 13 residues. The germline V and J ends were trimmed by 1 base and 3 bases, with 7 bases remaining between them. The CDR3 bases are TGTGCCAGCAGTGAAGGCGGGATCTACGAGCAGTACTTC. This translates into CASSEGGIYEQYF.

CDR3 nucleotides: TGTGCCAGCAGCCCCTTCACAGGGGTGGGTTACAATGAGCAGTTCTTC. Translated, it gives CASSPFTGVGYNEQFF. The chain has TRBV6-5 and TRBJ2-1; 7 nucleotides line up with TRBD1. The ends lost 6 bases at V and 4 bases at J; junction bases unmatched: 12. The CDR3 contains 16 residues. Germline V lookup: CDR1 MNHEY, CDR2 SVGAGI.

The rearrangement joins TRBV18 to TRBJ2-6; possible D gene TRBD1, 6 bases. In germline, CDR1 is KGHSH, CDR2 LQKENI. The CDR3 totals 18 residues. Trimming stripped 5 bases from V and 0 bases from J, with 17 bases between. The CDR3 DNA follows: TGTGCCAGCTCAGGACAGTCTTTCTCCAACTCTGGGGCCAACGTCCTGACTTTC. This sequence encodes CASSGQSFSNSGANVLTF.

In regard to this clonotype: A much more abundant neighbour one base away suggests this may be a read error. The chain has TRBV28 and TRBJ1-2; 10 nucleotides match TRBD1. This CDR3 region has 12 residues. Germline loops: CDR1 MDHEN, CDR2 SYDVKM. With V trimmed by 8 bases and J by 4 bases, 1 base remained unmatched. In DNA, the CDR3 is TGTGCCAGCCGGACAGGGGGCTATGGCTACACCTTC. Protein sequence: CASRTGGYGYTF.

This rearrangement joins TRBV12-3 or TRBV12-4 to TRBJ2-3, with 7 bases identical to TRBD1. J was trimmed by 0 bases and V by 0 bases; bases with no gene match: 6. The CDR3 loop spans 17 amino acids. CDR3 residues: CASSLALGTVSTDTQYF. The CDR3 DNA reads as TGTGCCAGCAGTTTAGCTCTCGGGACAGTTAGCACAGATACGCAGTATTTT.

As for this clonotype: It may be a read error: a sequence one base away is much more abundant. CDR3 sequence: CATGRDRGRTEAFF. As DNA, the CDR3 is TGTGCCACCGGCAGAGACAGGGGGCGGACTGAAGCTTTCTTT. The chain uses TRBV15 and TRBJ1-1, with 10 nucleotides matching TRBD1. The CDR3 consists of 14 residues. CDR1 is LNHNV, CDR2 YYDKDF, per germline (reference sequence).

To note about this clonotype: Relative to the germline gene, one junction end is altered; a read error may explain this. This sequence joins TRBV28 and TRBJ1-6, with a weak D call TRBD1 (5 bases). Germline values: CDR1 MDHEN, CDR2 SYDVKM. The CDR3 consists of 16 residues. CDR3: CASLTPGSSYNSPHHF. The DNA of the CDR3 is TGTGCCAGCCTTACACCAGGGAGCTCCTATAATTCACCCCACCACTTT.

The gene calls are TRBV6-6 and TRBJ1-5; no clear D. CDR1 and CDR2 (germline): MNHNY, SVGAGI (reference sequence). V gave up 2 bases and J gave up 7 bases, with 6 bases separating them. The CDR3 covers 12 residues. The CDR3 here is CASSYQVQPQHF. CDR3 nucleotide sequence: TGTGCCAGCAGTTACCAAGTACAGCCCCAGCATTTT.

This chain links TRBV5-1 with TRBJ2-1; D assignment may be TRBD1 or TRBD2 (6 bases each). Germline V gene sequence: CDR1 SGHRS, CDR2 YFSETQ. The CDR3 has 18 amino acids. Trimming took off 0 bases at V and 3 bases at J, with 19 bases between the two ends. The CDR3, as DNA: TGCGCCAGCAGCTTGGGAACCTCCTCGGGGGCGCGCTACAATGAGCAGTTCTTC. Translation gives CASSLGTSSGARYNEQFF.

This clonotype was counted a few times. V gene TRBV6-2 or TRBV6-3 combines with J gene TRBJ2-5; D call uncertain. This CDR3 has 14 residues. Per the germline V gene, CDR1 is MNHEY and CDR2 is SVGEGT. The germline V and J ends were trimmed by 5 bases and 2 bases, with 12 bases remaining between them. The chain's CDR3 is CASSPSGPQETQYF. As DNA, the CDR3 is TGTGCCAGCAGTCCATCCGGACCACAAGAGACCCAGTACTTC.

This chain links TRBV12-3 or TRBV12-4 with TRBJ2-5, with TRBD2 identical over 7 bases. The DNA matches TRBJ2-7 better at its end, which makes the J call doubtful. The CDR3 sequence is 14 residues long. The CDR3 sequence: CASSRGGITYEQYF. The CDR3 nucleotides are TGTGCCAGCAGTCGCGGGGGAATAACCTACGAGCAGTACTTC.

J is TRBJ2-5 and V is TRBV4-1; 10 nucleotides align to TRBD2. Germline lookup yields CDR1 MGHRA and CDR2 YSYEKL. This CDR3 spans 17 amino acids. V lost 1 base and J lost 2; bases outside the gene matches: 7. CDR3 loop: CASSQGGTSALQETQYF. Here the CDR3 DNA reads TGCGCCAGCAGCCAAGGAGGGACTAGCGCACTACAAGAGACCCAGTACTTC.